This TCR beta chain comes out of a study of cytomegalovirus exposure and HLA in healthy donors. A multiplex PCR was run with 60 Vbeta primers and 13 Jbeta primers. Sequenced by immunoSEQ multiplex PCR; TCRdb stores in-frame clones only, minus some. The sample records 200,000 or so clones, roughly 80% being singletons. The CDR3 consists of 15 residues. Germline loops: CDR1 SGHNT, CDR2 YYREEE (reference sequence). V lost 4 bases, J lost 2 bases, and 8 bases stayed unmatched. On this clone itself: Its target is not known.

General observations from the study: The dataset shows that most TCR sequences were rare, while some public TCRs occurred in many donors.

The sequencing sample was made of PBMCs. The J gene is TRBJ1-1, the V gene TRBV5-4, with 7 bases lining up with TRBD1. The receptor was isolated from a man aged 50 to 59 in good health and CMV-seronegative. The CDR3, as DNA: TGTGCCAGCAGCAGAATTCAGGGGGAAAACACTGAAGCTTTCTTT. This translates into CASSRIQGENTEAFF.